Listed below are T cell receptor beta chains from one sample, sequenced in a study of response to subunit inactivated influenza vaccine. TCRdb reprocessed the RT-PCR reads via MiXCR and lists one record per CDR3 protein. The sample consists of 650,000 to 800,000 distinct CDR3 sequences, approximately 15% of them appearing once. Material: PBMCs from blood, obtained less than 15 days before vaccination. The receptors shown here come from a man in his forties or fifties who received an inactivated influenza vaccine. Both conserved end residues are part of each CDR3. A D gene is named only where the DNA matches it firmly. Size is omitted from some rows. Given values are once, few, many or a class for expanded clones.

size,D,V,J,CDR3,DNA
few,TRBD1,TRBV9,TRBJ1-1,CASSAGQGATEAFF,TGTGCCAGCAGCGCGGGACAGGGGGCGACCGAAGCTTTCTTT
few,TRBD1,TRBV7-2,TRBJ1-2,CASRHGRQGTHGYTF,TGTGCCAGCAGACATGGGAGACAGGGGACACATGGCTACACCTTC
-,TRBD2,TRBV28,TRBJ2-2,CDSRLTSATGELFF,TGTGACAGCAGACTTACTAGCGCCACCGGGGAGCTGTTTTTT
-,TRBD1,TRBV10-3,TRBJ2-7,CAISEARQGTYEQYF,TGTGCCATCAGTGAGGCAAGACAGGGGACCTACGAGCAGTACTTC
many,TRBD1,TRBV28,TRBJ2-5,CASSSIGTGDVETQYF,TGTGCCAGCAGTTCCATAGGGACAGGGGACGTGGAGACCCAGTACTTC
few,-,TRBV20-1,TRBJ2-5,CSATPGTHLQGTQYF,TGCAGTGCGACCCCAGGGACTCACCTACAGGGGACCCAGTACTTC
-,-,TRBV7-8,TRBJ2-4,CASSAPSVWSKNIQYF,TGTGCCAGCAGCGCCCCCTCCGTTTGGAGCAAAAACATTCAGTACTTC
many,-,TRBV3-1,TRBJ2-1,CASSQELKEQFF,TGTGCCAGCAGCCAAGAATTGAAGGAGCAGTTCTTC
few,-,TRBV29-1,TRBJ2-7,CSFRQAYEQYF,TGCAGTTTTAGGCAAGCCTACGAGCAGTACTTC
many,-,TRBV11-2,TRBJ1-2,CASRPPALNYGYTF,TGTGCCAGCAGACCCCCGGCGCTGAACTATGGCTACACCTTC
many,-,TRBV4-2,TRBJ1-2,CASSQPREGGYTF,TGTGCCAGCAGCCAACCCAGGGAGGGTGGCTACACCTTC
few,TRBD1,TRBV7-2,TRBJ2-3,CASSSPGQARYTQYF,TGTGCCAGCAGCTCGCCGGGACAGGCGCGGTATACGCAGTATTTT
many,-,TRBV5-1,TRBJ2-1,CASSFVRHRNNEQFF,TGCGCCAGCAGCTTCGTGCGACACAGAAACAATGAGCAGTTCTTC
-,-,TRBV10-3,TRBJ2-5,CAISAILDRETQYF,TGTGCCATCAGTGCAATACTAGATCGGGAGACCCAGTACTTC
many,-,TRBV20-1,TRBJ2-7,CSAPRDLSSYEQYF,TGCAGTGCTCCCAGGGACCTTAGCTCCTACGAGCAGTACTTC
once,TRBD1,TRBV10-3,TRBJ2-5,CAISGYQGAETQYF,TGTGCCATCAGTGGGTACCAGGGGGCGGAGACCCAGTACTTC
few,-,TRBV29-1,TRBJ2-5,CSVTANLGSPQYF,TGCAGCGTAACAGCCAACCTGGGTTCCCCCCAGTACTTC
few,TRBD1,TRBV27,TRBJ1-5,CASRLRTGMYQPQHF,TGTGCCAGCAGACTTCGGACAGGGATGTACCAGCCCCAGCATTTT
-,-,TRBV24-1,TRBJ2-3,CATSETRTESTDTQYF,TGTGCCACCAGTGAAACCCGGACAGAGAGCACAGATACGCAGTATTTT
few,-,TRBV5-1,TRBJ1-3,CASSASGARGNTIYF,TGCGCCAGCAGCGCGTCGGGGGCAAGAGGAAACACCATATATTTT
few,TRBD1,TRBV5-1,TRBJ2-2,CASSFGTVTGELFF,TGCGCCAGCAGCTTTGGGACAGTTACCGGGGAGCTGTTTTTT
-,-,TRBV28,TRBJ2-5,CASSPLRGAQGEETQYF,TGTGCCAGCAGTCCACTGCGGGGAGCGCAAGGGGAAGAGACCCAGTACTTC
-,TRBD2,TRBV28,TRBJ2-2,CASSILAGQPPGELFF,TGTGCCAGCAGTATACTAGCGGGACAACCCCCCGGGGAGCTGTTTTTT
-,-,TRBV5-1,TRBJ2-1,CASSSATSYNEQFF,TGCGCCAGCAGCTCGGCCACTTCCTACAATGAGCAGTTCTTC
once,-,TRBV18,TRBJ2-6,CASSARQGGNVLTF,TGTGCCAGCTCAGCCCGACAGGGAGGCAACGTCCTGACTTTC
many,-,TRBV28,TRBJ2-5,CASNQFGGETQYF,TGTGCCAGCAACCAGTTCGGTGGGGAGACCCAGTACTTC
-,-,TRBV6-5,TRBJ1-1,CASSYSGVGTEAFF,TGTGCCAGCAGTTACTCGGGGGTCGGGACTGAAGCTTTCTTT
few,-,TRBV24-1,TRBJ1-5,CATSDSGGTQPQHF,TGTGCCACCAGTGATTCGGGGGGTACTCAGCCCCAGCATTTT
many,-,TRBV7-9,TRBJ2-1,CASSFTEDEQFF,TGTGCCAGCAGCTTCACGGAAGATGAGCAGTTCTTC
-,-,TRBV20-1,TRBJ2-2,CSARQGTGELFF,TGCAGTGCTAGACAGGGCACCGGGGAGCTGTTTTTT
few,TRBD2,TRBV4-3,TRBJ2-7,CASSQGSGTGGYEQYF,TGCGCCAGCAGCCAAGGATCCGGGACGGGGGGCTACGAGCAGTACTTC
many,TRBD2,TRBV4-3,TRBJ2-5,CASSPLWPSGGQTQYF,TGCGCCAGCAGCCCCCTATGGCCTAGCGGGGGTCAGACCCAGTACTTC
-,TRBD2,TRBV2,TRBJ2-7,CASRPGTSGPRSYEQYF,TGTGCCAGCAGGCCCGGGACTAGCGGGCCTCGCTCCTACGAGCAGTACTTC
-,TRBD2,TRBV6-5,TRBJ2-1,CASSYSLAGGFNEQFF,TGTGCCAGCAGTTACTCGCTAGCGGGGGGATTCAATGAGCAGTTCTTC
few,-,TRBV2,TRBJ2-5,CASREDRQETQYF,TGTGCCAGCAGAGAGGACAGACAAGAGACCCAGTACTTC
few,TRBD2,TRBV9,TRBJ2-3,CASSVSGGAADTQYF,TGTGCCAGCAGCGTGAGCGGGGGGGCCGCAGATACGCAGTATTTT
-,-,TRBV29-1,TRBJ2-5,CSVEGRALQETQYF,TGCAGCGTTGAAGGCAGGGCATTACAAGAGACCCAGTACTTC
few,-,TRBV7-6,TRBJ2-5,CASSFGQTSQETQYF,TGTGCCAGCAGCTTTGGACAGACAAGCCAAGAGACCCAGTACTTC
-,-,TRBV29-1,TRBJ1-1,CSARPGLGTEAFF,TGCAGCGCCCGGCCAGGTTTAGGCACTGAAGCTTTCTTT
-,-,TRBV18,TRBJ2-3,CASSPKQKADTQYF,TGTGCCAGCTCACCAAAGCAGAAGGCAGATACGCAGTATTTT
-,-,TRBV15,TRBJ2-5,CATSRRQETQYF,TGTGCCACCAGCAGAAGGCAAGAGACCCAGTACTTC
many,-,TRBV24-1,TRBJ2-2,CATRSNTGELFF,TGTGCCACCAGGTCGAACACCGGGGAGCTGTTTTTT
many,TRBD2,TRBV7-9,TRBJ2-1,CASSPPRLAGASNEQFF,TGTGCCAGCAGCCCACCTCGACTAGCGGGAGCCTCGAATGAGCAGTTCTTC
-,-,TRBV28,TRBJ1-1,CASSGRMNTEAFF,TGTGCCAGCAGTGGACGGATGAACACTGAAGCTTTCTTT
many,-,TRBV4-2,TRBJ2-1,CASSRQSSYNEQFF,TGTGCCAGCAGCAGGCAGAGCTCCTACAATGAGCAGTTCTTC
-,-,TRBV10-2,TRBJ2-1,CASSDLGPQFF,TGCGCCAGCAGTGATTTGGGGCCGCAGTTCTTC
few,-,TRBV12-3/TRBV12-4,TRBJ1-2,CASSPRGDGYTF,TGTGCCAGCAGCCCCCGGGGCGATGGCTACACCTTC
-,-,TRBV5-1,TRBJ1-1,CASSLDIGASGTEAFF,TGCGCCAGCAGCTTGGATATAGGGGCGAGCGGGACTGAAGCTTTCTTT
few,TRBD1,TRBV6-5,TRBJ1-1,CASGYPRGDTEAFF,TGTGCCAGCGGATACCCCAGGGGGGACACTGAAGCTTTCTTT
few,-,TRBV15,TRBJ1-5,CATSWGRNQPQHF,TGTGCCACCAGCTGGGGACGGAATCAGCCCCAGCATTTT
few,-,TRBV7-9,TRBJ2-5,CASSYRAYGEETQYF,TGTGCCAGCAGCTACCGGGCTTACGGGGAAGAGACCCAGTACTTC
few,-,TRBV29-1,TRBJ2-2,CSVGLLVGELFF,TGCAGCGTTGGTCTCCTCGTCGGGGAGCTGTTTTTT
many,-,TRBV5-6,TRBJ1-3,CASSLFRGPDSGNTIYF,TGTGCCAGCAGCTTGTTCCGGGGGCCAGACTCTGGAAACACCATATATTTT
-,-,TRBV2,TRBJ1-6,CASSAGDMDSPLHF,TGTGCCAGCAGCGCCGGGGACATGGATTCACCCCTCCACTTT
-,-,TRBV4-2,TRBJ2-2,CASSQDVDTGELFF,TGTGCCAGCAGCCAAGATGTGGACACCGGGGAGCTGTTTTTT
few,-,TRBV19,TRBJ1-5,CASTLMTTRGNQPQHF,TGTGCCAGTACCCTGATGACAACCAGGGGCAATCAGCCCCAGCATTTT
few,TRBD2,TRBV25-1,TRBJ2-3,CASSAGGRALDTQYF,TGTGCCAGCAGTGCCGGCGGGAGGGCCTTAGATACGCAGTATTTT
-,-,TRBV5-1,TRBJ2-7,CASSLMRGSYEQYF,TGCGCCAGCAGCTTAATGAGAGGGTCCTACGAGCAGTACTTC
few,-,TRBV30,TRBJ2-3,CAWTGPTNTDTQYF,TGTGCCTGGACGGGCCCTACAAACACAGATACGCAGTATTTT
few,TRBD1,TRBV9,TRBJ2-3,CASRLTGGDTDTQYF,TGTGCCAGCAGACTCACAGGGGGCGACACAGATACGCAGTATTTT